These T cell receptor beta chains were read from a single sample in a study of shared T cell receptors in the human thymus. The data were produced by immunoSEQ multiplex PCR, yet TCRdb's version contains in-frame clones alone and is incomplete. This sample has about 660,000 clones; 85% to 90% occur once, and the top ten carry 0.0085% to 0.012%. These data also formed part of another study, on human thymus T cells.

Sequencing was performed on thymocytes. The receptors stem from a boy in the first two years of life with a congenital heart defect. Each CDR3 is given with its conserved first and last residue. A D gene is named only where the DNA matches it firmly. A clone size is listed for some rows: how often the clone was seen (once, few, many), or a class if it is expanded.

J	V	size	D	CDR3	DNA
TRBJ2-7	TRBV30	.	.	CAWSPFVYYEQYF	TGTGCCTGGAGCCCGTTTGTCTACTACGAGCAGTACTTC
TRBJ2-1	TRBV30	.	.	CAWTPSKSHEQFF	TGTGCCTGGACCCCAAGCAAGTCCCATGAGCAGTTCTTC
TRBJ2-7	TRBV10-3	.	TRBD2	CAITREGLDEQYF	TGTGCCATCACTCGGGAGGGCCTAGACGAGCAGTACTTC
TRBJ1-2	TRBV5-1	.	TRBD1	CASSPTGDYGYTF	TGCGCCAGCAGTCCGACAGGGGACTATGGCTACACCTTC
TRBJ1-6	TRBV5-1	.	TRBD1	CASSLEDRGASPLHF	TGCGCCAGCAGCTTGGAAGACAGGGGCGCTTCACCCCTCCACTTT
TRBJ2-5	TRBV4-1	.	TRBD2	CASSQPPGTSNQENQYF	TGCGCCAGCAGCCAACCCCCCGGGACTAGTAACCAAGAGAACCAGTACTTC
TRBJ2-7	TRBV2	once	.	CASKEGPRFYEQYF	TGTGCCAGCAAGGAGGGACCGCGGTTCTACGAGCAGTACTTC
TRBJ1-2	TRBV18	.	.	CASSREGGYTF	TGTGCCAGCTCACGGGAGGGTGGCTACACCTTC
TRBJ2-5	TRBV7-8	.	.	CASTGGSGLGYF	TGTGCCAGCACCGGGGGTAGCGGCCTCGGATACTTC
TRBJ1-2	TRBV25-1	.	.	CASSAATGANYGYTF	TGTGCCAGCAGTGCAGCGACAGGAGCTAACTATGGCTACACCTTC
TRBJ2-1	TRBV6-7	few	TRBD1	CASNHPKQGSFFNEQFF	TGTGCCAGCAACCACCCTAAACAGGGGTCGTTCTTCAATGAGCAGTTCTTC
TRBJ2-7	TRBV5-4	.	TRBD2	CASSLERTSGRKGDEQYF	TGTGCCAGCAGCTTGGAGAGGACTAGCGGGAGGAAGGGCGACGAGCAGTACTTC
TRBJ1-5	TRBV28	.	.	CASSPRAKELRQPQHF	TGTGCCAGCAGCCCGAGGGCCAAAGAGTTAAGGCAGCCCCAGCATTTT
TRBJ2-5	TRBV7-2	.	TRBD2	CASSPPPSGTSGKETQYF	TGTGCCAGCAGCCCACCCCCCTCTGGGACTAGCGGTAAAGAGACCCAGTACTTC
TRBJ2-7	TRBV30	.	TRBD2	CAWGGTSGYYYEQYF	TGTGCCTGGGGTGGGACTAGCGGGTATTACTACGAGCAGTACTTC
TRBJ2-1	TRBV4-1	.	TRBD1	CASSQDRKVRGPPYNEQFF	TGCGCCAGCAGCCAAGATAGAAAGGTGAGGGGGCCTCCCTACAATGAGCAGTTCTTC
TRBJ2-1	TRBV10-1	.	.	CASSEGRQDNDNEQFF	TGCGCCAGCAGTGAGGGGCGGCAGGACAACGACAATGAGCAGTTCTTC
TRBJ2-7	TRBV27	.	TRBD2	CASSPSLLADRYEQYF	TGTGCCAGCAGTCCCTCCTTACTAGCGGACCGCTACGAGCAGTACTTC
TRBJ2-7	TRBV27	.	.	CASSFRTGYEQYF	TGTGCCAGCAGTTTCCGGACTGGGTACGAGCAGTACTTC
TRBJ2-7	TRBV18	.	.	CASSLQSTPTYEQYF	TGTGCCAGCTCACTCCAAAGCACCCCTACCTACGAGCAGTACTTC
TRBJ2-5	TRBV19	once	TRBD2	CASSLEAGSPGTQYF	TGTGCCAGTAGTCTAGAAGCGGGAAGCCCTGGGACCCAGTACTTC
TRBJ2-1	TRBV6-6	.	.	CASSYSAVGPGEFF	TGTGCCAGCAGTTACTCGGCGGTCGGCCCCGGGGAGTTCTTC
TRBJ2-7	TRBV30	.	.	CAWSVPAAGAPYEQYF	TGTGCCTGGAGTGTCCCTGCCGCGGGTGCGCCCTACGAGCAGTACTTC
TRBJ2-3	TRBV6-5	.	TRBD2	CASTPTSGSTDTQYF	TGTGCCAGCACCCCGACTAGCGGTAGCACAGATACGCAGTATTTT
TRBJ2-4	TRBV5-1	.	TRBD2	CASSFERGGAKNIQYF	TGCGCCAGCAGCTTTGAACGGGGGGGAGCCAAAAACATTCAGTACTTC
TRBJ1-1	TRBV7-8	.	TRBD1	CASSSGTGRTEAFF	TGTGCCAGCAGCTCAGGGACAGGGCGGACTGAAGCTTTCTTT
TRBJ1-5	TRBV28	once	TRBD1	CASSYITGGNQPQHF	TGTGCCAGCAGCTACATTACAGGGGGCAATCAGCCCCAGCATTTT
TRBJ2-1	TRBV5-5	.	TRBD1	CASSPRDRGFNEQFF	TGTGCCAGCAGCCCCCGGGACAGGGGCTTCAATGAGCAGTTCTTC
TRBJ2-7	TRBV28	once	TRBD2	CASTGGLAGNEQYF	TGTGCCAGCACCGGGGGACTAGCGGGGAACGAGCAGTACTTC
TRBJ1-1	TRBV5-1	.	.	CASSGRDTYMNTEAFF	TGCGCCAGCAGCGGCCGGGACACCTACATGAACACTGAAGCTTTCTTT
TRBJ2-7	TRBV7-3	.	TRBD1	CASSWDRGYEQYF	TGTGCCAGCAGCTGGGACAGGGGCTACGAGCAGTACTTC
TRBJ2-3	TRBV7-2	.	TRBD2	CASSPLAGTQYF	TGTGCCAGCAGCCCACTAGCGGGAACGCAGTATTTT
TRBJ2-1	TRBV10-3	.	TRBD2	CAIRGERDSYNEQFF	TGTGCCATCAGAGGCGAGCGGGATTCCTACAATGAGCAGTTCTTC